The rows below give T cell receptor beta chains drawn from one sample of a study of PD-1 blockade in classical Hodgkin lymphoma. Assay used: immunoSEQ multiplex PCR; TCRdb lists only in-frame clones, some missing. The sample contains about 76,000 clones, around 90% of which appear only once. Sequenced material: peripheral blood mononuclear cells (PBMCs), taken at baseline. The receptors shown here come from a human donor with classical Hodgkin lymphoma. CDR3s include the opening cysteine and the closing phenylalanine or tryptophan. Fields, in order: V gene, clone size, D gene, J gene, CDR3 protein, CDR3 DNA. A D gene is named only where the DNA matches it firmly. A clone size is listed for some rows: how often the clone was seen (once, few, many), or a class if it is expanded.

V: TRBV10-3
size: .
D: .
J: TRBJ1-5
CDR3: CAISDPGKGDQPQHF
DNA: TGTGCCATCAGTGATCCCGGGAAGGGGGATCAGCCCCAGCATTTT

V: TRBV6-1
size: .
D: .
J: TRBJ2-3
CDR3: CASVWRSTDTQYF
DNA: TGTGCCAGCGTGTGGCGTAGCACAGATACGCAGTATTTT

V: TRBV30
size: .
D: .
J: TRBJ2-7
CDR3: CAWSITGFDEQYF
DNA: TGTGCCTGGAGTATTACAGGGTTCGACGAGCAGTACTTC

V: TRBV6-1
size: .
D: .
J: TRBJ1-2
CDR3: CATQGPYGYTF
DNA: TGTGCCACACAAGGACCCTATGGCTACACCTTC

V: TRBV30
size: .
D: .
J: TRBJ2-5
CDR3: CAWSIRGRKETQYF
DNA: TGTGCCTGGAGTATCCGGGGGAGGAAAGAGACCCAGTACTTC

V: TRBV27
size: .
D: TRBD1
J: TRBJ1-2
CDR3: CASSFIGGTGDGYTF
DNA: TGTGCCAGCAGTTTTATCGGTGGGACAGGGGATGGCTACACCTTC

V: TRBV14
size: .
D: .
J: TRBJ2-5
CDR3: CASSQDPGRKETQYF
DNA: TGTGCCAGCAGCCAAGATCCCGGGCGGAAGGAGACCCAGTACTTC

V: TRBV2
size: .
D: .
J: TRBJ1-5
CDR3: CASSPTDSRGPQHF
DNA: TGTGCCAGCAGCCCGACGGACAGTCGTGGGCCCCAGCATTTT

V: TRBV19
size: .
D: TRBD2
J: TRBJ2-3
CDR3: CASPLPGGPRYTQYF
DNA: TGTGCCAGTCCCCTCCCGGGAGGACCTCGGTATACGCAGTATTTT

V: TRBV6-5
size: .
D: .
J: TRBJ1-2
CDR3: CATQRQFNYGYTF
DNA: TGTGCCACCCAAAGACAGTTTAACTATGGCTACACCTTC

V: TRBV10-3
size: .
D: .
J: TRBJ1-2
CDR3: CAISESANYGYTF
DNA: TGTGCCATCAGTGAAAGCGCGAACTATGGCTACACCTTC

V: TRBV19
size: .
D: TRBD1
J: TRBJ1-4
CDR3: CASSVTGGVIGKLFF
DNA: TGTGCCAGTAGTGTGACAGGGGGCGTAATTGGAAAACTGTTTTTT

V: TRBV19
size: once
D: TRBD1
J: TRBJ1-1
CDR3: CASSLRAGTGGTEAFF
DNA: TGTGCCAGTAGCCTAAGAGCCGGGACAGGGGGCACTGAAGCTTTCTTT

V: TRBV19
size: .
D: .
J: TRBJ1-5
CDR3: CASSIVGSNQPQHF
DNA: TGTGCCAGTAGTATAGTCGGGAGCAATCAGCCCCAGCATTTT

V: TRBV6-1
size: .
D: .
J: TRBJ2-4
CDR3: CASSASAARTIQYF
DNA: TGTGCCAGCAGTGCATCGGCCGCCAGGACCATTCAGTACTTC

V: TRBV7-9
size: .
D: .
J: TRBJ2-7
CDR3: CASSGEQYEQYF
DNA: TGTGCCAGCAGCGGAGAGCAATACGAGCAGTACTTC

V: TRBV18
size: once
D: TRBD2
J: TRBJ2-1
CDR3: CASSPRTSGSEGEQFF
DNA: TGTGCCAGCTCACCACGGACTAGCGGGAGTGAGGGTGAGCAGTTCTTC

V: TRBV5-6
size: .
D: TRBD1
J: TRBJ2-3
CDR3: CASSLGGFTGGFTDTQYF
DNA: TGTGCCAGCAGCTTAGGCGGTTTCACAGGGGGATTCACAGATACGCAGTATTTT

V: TRBV9
size: .
D: .
J: TRBJ2-1
CDR3: CASSVAGGPYNEQFF
DNA: TGTGCCAGCAGCGTAGCCGGGGGCCCCTACAATGAGCAGTTCTTC

V: TRBV5-4
size: .
D: TRBD1
J: TRBJ2-7
CDR3: CASSSDREDYEQYF
DNA: TGTGCCAGCAGTTCGGACAGGGAGGACTACGAGCAGTACTTC

V: TRBV28
size: .
D: TRBD1
J: TRBJ1-1
CDR3: CASRIGRTGGTEAFF
DNA: TGTGCCAGCAGAATAGGTCGGACAGGAGGGACTGAAGCTTTCTTT

V: TRBV6-6
size: .
D: .
J: TRBJ1-1
CDR3: CASISVRNTEAFF
DNA: TGTGCCAGCATATCAGTGCGAAACACTGAAGCTTTCTTT

V: TRBV11-3
size: .
D: .
J: TRBJ2-7
CDR3: CASSLRTPRHEQYF
DNA: TGTGCCAGCAGCTTACGGACTCCCCGCCACGAGCAGTACTTC

V: TRBV5-1
size: .
D: TRBD2
J: TRBJ2-2
CDR3: CASSLAAGGYTGELFF
DNA: TGCGCCAGCAGCTTGGCCGCGGGAGGATACACCGGGGAGCTGTTTTTT

V: TRBV29-1
size: .
D: .
J: TRBJ2-3
CDR3: CSVETASTDTQYF
DNA: TGCAGCGTTGAGACAGCTAGCACAGATACGCAGTATTTT

V: TRBV30
size: .
D: .
J: TRBJ2-7
CDR3: CACLKLGEQYF
DNA: TGTGCCTGTCTTAAGCTAGGGGAGCAGTACTTC

V: TRBV7-6
size: .
D: .
J: TRBJ2-1
CDR3: CASSLAPDEQFF
DNA: TGTGCCAGCAGCTTAGCGCCAGATGAGCAGTTCTTC

V: TRBV2
size: .
D: TRBD1
J: TRBJ2-7
CDR3: CASSGTGGSYEQYF
DNA: TGTGCCAGCAGTGGGACAGGGGGTTCCTACGAGCAGTACTTC

V: TRBV4-2
size: .
D: .
J: TRBJ2-1
CDR3: CASSPLLGGGGGEQFF
DNA: TGTGCCAGCAGCCCCCTCCTAGGGGGAGGGGGGGGTGAGCAGTTCTTC

V: TRBV27
size: .
D: .
J: TRBJ2-7
CDR3: CASSSGDFYEQYF
DNA: TGTGCCAGCAGTTCGGGGGACTTCTACGAGCAGTACTTC

V: TRBV14
size: .
D: .
J: TRBJ2-5
CDR3: CASSPRLRETQYF
DNA: TGTGCCAGCAGCCCTAGGCTCCGAGAGACCCAGTACTTC

V: TRBV4-1
size: .
D: .
J: TRBJ2-3
CDR3: CASSQDRAQAFVPDTQYF
DNA: TGCGCCAGCAGCCAAGATCGTGCTCAAGCGTTTGTTCCAGATACGCAGTATTTT

V: TRBV9
size: .
D: TRBD2
J: TRBJ2-1
CDR3: CASSAGLAGVNEQFF
DNA: TGTGCCAGCAGCGCGGGACTAGCGGGAGTCAATGAGCAGTTCTTC

V: TRBV9
size: once
D: TRBD1
J: TRBJ2-2
CDR3: CASSADMDRVHGELFF
DNA: TGTGCCAGCAGCGCGGACATGGACAGGGTACACGGGGAGCTGTTTTTT

V: TRBV6-5
size: .
D: .
J: TRBJ2-7
CDR3: CASSYSPRGPYEQYF
DNA: TGTGCCAGCAGTTACTCCCCGCGGGGACCCTACGAGCAGTACTTC

V: TRBV4-2
size: .
D: .
J: TRBJ2-3
CDR3: CASSQDDLPWGERADTQYF
DNA: TGTGCCAGCAGCCAAGATGATCTTCCTTGGGGAGAAAGGGCAGATACGCAGTATTTT

V: TRBV7-9
size: .
D: .
J: TRBJ2-1
CDR3: CASSLFYNEQFF
DNA: TGTGCCAGCAGTTTATTTTACAATGAGCAGTTCTTC

V: TRBV4-1
size: .
D: .
J: TRBJ2-7
CDR3: CASSQEKTGISYEQYF
DNA: TGCGCCAGCAGCCAAGAAAAAACAGGGATCTCCTACGAGCAGTACTTC

V: TRBV10-1
size: .
D: TRBD2
J: TRBJ2-1
CDR3: CASSSGLATNEQFF
DNA: TGCGCCAGCAGCTCGGGACTAGCGACCAATGAGCAGTTCTTC

V: TRBV14
size: .
D: .
J: TRBJ1-1
CDR3: CASSPGLLNTEAFF
DNA: TGTGCCAGCAGCCCAGGACTGCTGAACACTGAAGCTTTCTTT

V: TRBV4-3
size: .
D: TRBD2
J: TRBJ2-3
CDR3: CASSQREGGTDTQYF
DNA: TGCGCCAGCAGCCAACGGGAGGGGGGCACAGATACGCAGTATTTT

V: TRBV28
size: .
D: .
J: TRBJ1-5
CDR3: CASSRPQNWNQPQHF
DNA: TGTGCCAGCAGTCGGCCCCAAAATTGGAATCAGCCCCAGCATTTT